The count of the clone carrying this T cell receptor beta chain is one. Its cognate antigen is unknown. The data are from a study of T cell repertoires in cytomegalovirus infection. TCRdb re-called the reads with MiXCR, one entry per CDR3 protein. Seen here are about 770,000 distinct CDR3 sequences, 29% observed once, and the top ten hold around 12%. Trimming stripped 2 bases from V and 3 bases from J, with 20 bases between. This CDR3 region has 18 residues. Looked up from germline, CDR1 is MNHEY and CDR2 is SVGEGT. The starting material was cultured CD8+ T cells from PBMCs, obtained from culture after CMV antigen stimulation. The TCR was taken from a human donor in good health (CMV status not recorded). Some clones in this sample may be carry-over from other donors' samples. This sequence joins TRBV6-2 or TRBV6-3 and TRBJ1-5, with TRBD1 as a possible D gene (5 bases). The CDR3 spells CASSYLAGRREVNQPQHF. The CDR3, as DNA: TGTGCCAGCAGTTACCTGGCGGGGCGAAGGGAGGTCAATCAGCCCCAGCATTTT.